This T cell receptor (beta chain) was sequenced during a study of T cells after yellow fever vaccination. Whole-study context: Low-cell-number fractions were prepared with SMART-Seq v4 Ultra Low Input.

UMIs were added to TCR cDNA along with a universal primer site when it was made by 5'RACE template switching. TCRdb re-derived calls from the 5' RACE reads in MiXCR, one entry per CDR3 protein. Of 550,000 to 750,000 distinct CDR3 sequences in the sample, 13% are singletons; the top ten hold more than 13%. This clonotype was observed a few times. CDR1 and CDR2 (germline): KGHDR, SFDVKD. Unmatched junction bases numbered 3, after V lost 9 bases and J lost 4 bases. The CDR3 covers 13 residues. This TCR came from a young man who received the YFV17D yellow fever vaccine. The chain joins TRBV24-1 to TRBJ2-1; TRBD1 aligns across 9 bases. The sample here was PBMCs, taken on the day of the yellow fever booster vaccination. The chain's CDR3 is CATVGQGYNEQFF. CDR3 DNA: TGTGCCACCGTCGGACAGGGGTACAATGAGCAGTTCTTC.